This note documents a single T cell receptor beta chain sequence. Its target is not known. From the RT-PCR reads, TCRdb called clonotypes with MiXCR, one entry per CDR3 protein. The table has under 950,000 distinct CDR3 sequences, approximately 22% seen once. The data stem from a study of response to subunit inactivated influenza vaccine. The germline V gene encodes CDR1 MGHDK and CDR2 SYGVNS. V was cut by 6 bases and J by 0 bases, with 11 bases left in between. CDR3 length: 14 residues. Regarding the study as a whole: A suggestion made by the authors is that each seasonal influenza vaccination recruits few new T cells.

The clonotype comes from a man aged 50-60 years who received an inactivated influenza vaccine. This sample comprised PBMCs from blood, obtained around 5 days after vaccination. The chain recombines TRBV25-1 with TRBJ1-1, with D possibly TRBD1 on 6 matching bases. CDR3 residues: CASRKDRLNTEAFF. The CDR3 coding sequence is TGTGCCAGCAGGAAGGACAGATTGAACACTGAAGCTTTCTTT.